This TCR beta chain was profiled in a study of shared clonotypes between healthy human individuals. Across the whole study: Every donor yielded three CD4 naive, three CD4 memory, two CD8 naive and one CD8 memory plate.

J gave up 4 bases and V 7 bases, and 9 bases lay outside the gene matches. This CDR3 comprises 15 residues. Looked up from germline, CDR1 is LNHDA and CDR2 is SQIVND (reference sequence). Genomic DNA belonging to each subset was distributed in equal measure over several immunoSEQ plates. Assay: immunoSEQ multiplex PCR; the TCRdb copy retains only in-frame clones and omits some. The sample consists of about 2.2 million clones, roughly 91% of them appearing once. Naive CD8 isolation took CD45RO-negative cells positively selected for CCR7 and excluded terminally differentiated effector memory CD45RA+ cells. Findings and caveats of the study: Having only a few donors restricted how much genetic and exposure-history diversity was captured.

This clone came up once. What it recognizes is unknown. The sequenced sample consisted of naive CD8+ T cells from PBMCs. The genes are TRBV19 and TRBJ2-1; 8 positions match TRBD1. This clonotype was obtained from a man between 18 and 29 years old in good health. Some clones in this sample may be carry-over from other donors' samples. The CDR3 spells CASNHRGDRYNEQFF. Here the CDR3 DNA reads TGTGCCAGTAACCACAGGGGGGATAGATACAATGAGCAGTTCTTC.